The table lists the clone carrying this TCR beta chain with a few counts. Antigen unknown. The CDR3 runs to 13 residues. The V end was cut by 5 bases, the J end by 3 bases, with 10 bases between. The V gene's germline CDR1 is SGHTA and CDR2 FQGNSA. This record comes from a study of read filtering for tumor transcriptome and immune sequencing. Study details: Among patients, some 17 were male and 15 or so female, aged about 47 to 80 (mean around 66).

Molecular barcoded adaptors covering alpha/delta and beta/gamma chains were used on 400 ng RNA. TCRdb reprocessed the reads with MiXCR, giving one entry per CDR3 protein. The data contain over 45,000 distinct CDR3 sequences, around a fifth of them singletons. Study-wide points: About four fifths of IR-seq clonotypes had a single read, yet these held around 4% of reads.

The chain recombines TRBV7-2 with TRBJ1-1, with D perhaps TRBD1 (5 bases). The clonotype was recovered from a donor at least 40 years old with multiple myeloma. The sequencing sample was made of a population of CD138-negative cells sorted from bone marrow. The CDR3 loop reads CASSKGTYTEAFF. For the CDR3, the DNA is TGTGCCAGCAGCAAGGGGACGTACACTGAAGCTTTCTTT.